The 16 T cell receptor beta chains below were found in one sample sequenced in a study of monozygotic twins with inflammatory bowel disease. One entry per CDR3 protein, without DNA, is what TCRdb gives after re-calling the 5' RACE reads. This sample's table reports 150,000 to 200,000 distinct CDR3 sequences. The specimen was blood. The receptors originated from a human donor with ulcerative colitis or Crohn's disease, or a healthy co-twin of an affected twin (not recorded which).

This rearrangement joins TRBV30 to TRBJ2-7; TCRdb's D call of TRBD2 is untestable without DNA. The CDR3 totals 13 residues. Germline V gene lookup returns CDR1 GTSNPN and CDR2 SVGIG (reference sequence). CDR3 residues: CAWSVIGSYEQYF. The complete variable domain, with remaining parts taken from reference TRBV30 and TRBJ2-7, reads SQTIHQWPATLVQPVGSPLSLECTVEGTSNPNLYWYRQAAGRGLQLLFYSVGIGQISSEVPQNLSASRPQDRQFILSSKKLLLSDSGFYLCAWSVIGSYEQYFGPGTRLTVT.

The chain joins TRBV5-1 to TRBJ2-1; the D call of TRBD2 rests on TCRdb alone, since no DNA is present to check it. Germline V gene data show CDR1 as SGHRS and CDR2 as YFSETQ. This CDR3 is built from 15 residues. The CDR3 sequence is CASSLTLGAYNEQFF.

This sequence joins TRBV5-1 and TRBJ2-5; with no DNA, the TCRdb D assignment of TRBD2 cannot be verified. Germline V gene lookup returns CDR1 SGHRS and CDR2 YFSETQ. The CDR3 is 13 amino acids. The CDR3 loop reads CASSLSGSETQYF.

The rearrangement uses TRBV5-1 and TRBJ2-3; no DNA is available, so the TRBD2 call from TCRdb remains unchecked. CDR1 SGHRS and CDR2 YFSETQ come from the germline V gene. There are 14 residues in the CDR3. CDR3 amino acids: CASSSGGATDTQYF.

V gene TRBV7-2 combines with J gene TRBJ2-2. Germline CDR1 SGHTA, CDR2 FQGNSA. This CDR3 contains 16 residues. This chain's CDR3 is CASSPPTSRNTGELFF.

The chain recombines TRBV19 with TRBJ2-1; the TCRdb call, TRBD1, lacks DNA for checking. CDR1 is LNHDA, CDR2 SQIVND, per germline (reference sequence). CDR3 length equals 16 residues. The CDR3 reads CASSMSGGTSYNEQFF.

The genes are TRBV5-1 and TRBJ2-5; TCRdb names TRBD1, which stays unverified in the absence of DNA. The CDR3 is 13 residues long. Germline V lookup: CDR1 SGHRS, CDR2 YFSETQ. The CDR3 spells CATRTGNHQTQYF.

The chain is built from TRBV28 and TRBJ2-7; TCRdb names TRBD2, which stays unverified in the absence of DNA. The germline gives CDR1 MDHEN, CDR2 SYDVKM. The length of the CDR3 is 18 residues. The CDR3 here is CASSRGLAGGPSAYEQYF.

J is TRBJ1-5 and V is TRBV20-1; the D gene TCRdb calls, TRBD1, cannot be checked with no DNA. Germline CDR1 is DFQATT and CDR2 is SNEGSKA (reference sequence). The CDR3 runs to 16 residues. The chain's CDR3 is CSASQARDSIDQPQHF.

The chain is built from TRBV29-1 and TRBJ2-3. The CDR3 consists of 15 residues. The germline V gene has CDR1 SQVTM and CDR2 ANQGSEA. The CDR3 sequence: CSVEILGARTDTQYF.

This rearrangement joins TRBV18 to TRBJ2-1; the D gene TCRdb calls, TRBD1, cannot be checked with no DNA. CDR1 and CDR2 from the germline V gene are KGHSH and LQKENI. The length of the CDR3 is 16 residues. The CDR3 sequence is CASSPELTGAYNEQFF.

The chain is built from TRBV5-5 and TRBJ2-7; TCRdb designates TRBD1, a call that cannot be tested without DNA. Germline V gene data show CDR1 as SGHKS and CDR2 as YYEKEE (reference sequence). CDR3 length: 16 residues. The CDR3 here is CASSFNGGRLSHEQYF.

The chain combines TRBV20-1 with TRBJ2-1; TCRdb indicates TRBD2, and absent DNA this call remains unverified. CDR1 and CDR2 from the germline V gene are DFQATT and SNEGSKA (reference sequence). The CDR3 length is 14 residues. The CDR3 here is CSARTSGTYNEQFF.

The gene calls are TRBV6-2 or TRBV6-3 and TRBJ2-3; the TCRdb call, TRBD2, lacks DNA for checking. Germline CDR1 and CDR2: MNHEY and SVGEGT. The CDR3 has 14 residues. The CDR3: CASRRAGSTDTQYF.

The gene calls are TRBV4-1 and TRBJ1-1. CDR1 is MGHRA and CDR2 is YSYEKL in the germline V gene. This CDR3 contains 15 residues. CDR3 sequence: CASSQDTEAPFGAFF.

This chain joins TRBV13 and TRBJ2-7; TCRdb's assignment of TRBD1 cannot be checked, as there is no DNA. Germline CDR1 and CDR2: PRHDT and FYEKMQ (reference sequence). This CDR3 is built from 16 residues. CDR3: CASSRSWGGGFHEQYF.